Included here is one T cell receptor (beta chain) sequence, with context. Its specificity is unknown. This specimen belongs to a study of Ad26.COV2.S vaccination and SARS-CoV-2 variants. Turning to the study itself: Into the muscle, Ad26.COV2.S was dosed once or twice, 56 days apart.

Treatment noted: around 19 received Ad26.COV2.S at low or high dose, single or two shots; five or six received placebo; per-sample allocation not given. It was on day 63 after the first vaccine or placebo injection that samples were taken. Study-wide points: Vaccinated and placebo-treated recipients had similar non-spike TCR breadth.

The data were produced by immunoSEQ multiplex PCR, yet TCRdb's version contains in-frame clones alone and is incomplete. The sample carries under 550,000 clones, around 90% recorded once. The CDR3 runs 16 residues. V was trimmed by 4 bases and J by 0 bases, leaving 14 bases between them. Germline loops: CDR1 SGHRS, CDR2 YFSETQ. The TCR was taken from a person aged 18-60 years who received the Ad26.COV2.S COVID-19 vaccine or a placebo. Sequenced here: peripheral blood, sampled in a trial of Ad26.COV2.S vaccine versus placebo. V gene TRBV5-1 combines with J gene TRBJ2-1; D assignment may be TRBD1 or TRBD2 (6 bases each). CDR3 loop: CASSGGGTSSYNEQFF. DNA for the CDR3: TGCGCCAGCAGCGGAGGCGGGACAAGCTCCTACAATGAGCAGTTCTTC.